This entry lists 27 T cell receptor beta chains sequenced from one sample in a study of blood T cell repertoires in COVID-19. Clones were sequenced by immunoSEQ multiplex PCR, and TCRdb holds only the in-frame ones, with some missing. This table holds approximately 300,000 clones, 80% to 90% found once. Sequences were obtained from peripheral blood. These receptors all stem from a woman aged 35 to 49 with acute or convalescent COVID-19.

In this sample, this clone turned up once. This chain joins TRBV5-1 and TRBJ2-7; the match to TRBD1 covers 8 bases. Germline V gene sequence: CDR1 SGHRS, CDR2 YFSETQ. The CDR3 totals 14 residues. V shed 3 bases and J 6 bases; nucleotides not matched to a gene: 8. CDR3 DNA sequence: TGCGCCAGCAGCTCGGGACAGGAGGTGAGCGAGCAGTACGTC. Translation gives CASSSGQEVSEQYV.

The chain's CDR3 is CATSAGLAGGTDTQYF. CDR3 DNA: TGTGCCACCAGCGCTGGACTAGCGGGGGGCACAGATACGCAGTATTTT. The rearrangement links TRBV15 to TRBJ2-3, with TRBD2 identical over 13 bases. This CDR3 is 16 amino acids long. Germline values: CDR1 LNHNV, CDR2 YYDKDF (reference sequence). The V segment lost 5 bases and the J segment 1 base; nucleotides outside the gene matches: 3.

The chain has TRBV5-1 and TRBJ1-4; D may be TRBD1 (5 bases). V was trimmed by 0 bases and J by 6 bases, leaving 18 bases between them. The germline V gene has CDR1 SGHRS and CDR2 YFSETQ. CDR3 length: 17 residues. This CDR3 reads CASSLEIGAGSDEKLFF. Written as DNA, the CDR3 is TGCGCCAGCAGCTTGGAGATTGGGGCAGGTTCTGATGAAAAACTGTTTTTT.

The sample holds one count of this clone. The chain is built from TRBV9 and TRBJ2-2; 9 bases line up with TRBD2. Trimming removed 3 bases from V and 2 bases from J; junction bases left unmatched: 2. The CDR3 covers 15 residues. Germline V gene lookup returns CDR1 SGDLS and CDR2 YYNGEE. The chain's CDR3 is CASSASGTNTGELFF. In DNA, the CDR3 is TGTGCCAGCAGCGCTAGCGGGACTAACACCGGGGAGCTGTTTTTT.

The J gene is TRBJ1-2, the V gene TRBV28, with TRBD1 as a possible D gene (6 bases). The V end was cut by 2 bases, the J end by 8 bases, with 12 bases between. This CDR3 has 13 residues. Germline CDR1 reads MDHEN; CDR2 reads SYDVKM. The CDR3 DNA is TGTGCCAGCAGTTTAGATCAGGGGCGAGGCTACACCTTC. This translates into CASSLDQGRGYTF.

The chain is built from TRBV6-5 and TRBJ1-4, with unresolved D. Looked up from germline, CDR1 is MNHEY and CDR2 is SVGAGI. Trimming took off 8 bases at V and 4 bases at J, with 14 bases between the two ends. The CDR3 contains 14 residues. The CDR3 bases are TGTGCCAGCGGCTTGGAGGGAAGTAATGAAAAACTGTTTTTT. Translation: CASGLEGSNEKLFF.

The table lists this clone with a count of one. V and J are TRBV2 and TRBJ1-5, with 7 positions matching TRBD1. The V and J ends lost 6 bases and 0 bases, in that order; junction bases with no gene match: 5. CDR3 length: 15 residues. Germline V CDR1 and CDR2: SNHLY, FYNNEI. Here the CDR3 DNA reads TGTGCCAGCAGAGGGACAGCGTCTAGCAATCAGCCCCAGCATTTT. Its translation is CASRGTASSNQPQHF.

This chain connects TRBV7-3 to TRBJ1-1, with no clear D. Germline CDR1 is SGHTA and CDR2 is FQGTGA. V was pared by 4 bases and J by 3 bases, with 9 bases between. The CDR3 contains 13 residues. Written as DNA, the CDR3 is TGTGCCAGCAGCTCCCAGGAGGACACTGAAGCTTTCTTT. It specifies CASSSQEDTEAFF.

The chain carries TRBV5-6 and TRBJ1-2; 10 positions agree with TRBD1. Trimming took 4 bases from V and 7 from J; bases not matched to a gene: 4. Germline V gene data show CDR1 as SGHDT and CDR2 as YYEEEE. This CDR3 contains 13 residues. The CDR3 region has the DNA TGTGCCAGCAGCCTTGGACAGGGGGGTGGCTACACCTTC. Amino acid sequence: CASSLGQGGGYTF. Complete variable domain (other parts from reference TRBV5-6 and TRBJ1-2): DAGVTQSPTHLIKTRGQQVTLRCSPKSGHDTVSWYQQALGQGPQFIFQYYEEEERQRGNFPDRFSGHQFPNYSSELNVNALLLGDSALYLCASSLGQGGGYTFGSGTRLTVV.

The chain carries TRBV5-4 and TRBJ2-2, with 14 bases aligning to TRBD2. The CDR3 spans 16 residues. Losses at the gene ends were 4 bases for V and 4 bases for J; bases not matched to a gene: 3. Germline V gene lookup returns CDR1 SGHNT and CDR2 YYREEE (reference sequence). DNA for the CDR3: TGTGCCAGCAGCCCGGGGACTAGCGGGGGCACCGGGGAGCTGTTTTTT. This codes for CASSPGTSGGTGELFF.

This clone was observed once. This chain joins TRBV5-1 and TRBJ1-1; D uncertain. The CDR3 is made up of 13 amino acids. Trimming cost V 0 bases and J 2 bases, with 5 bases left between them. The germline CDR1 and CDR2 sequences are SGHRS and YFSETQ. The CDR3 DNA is TGCGCCAGCAGCTTGGTGTATAACACTGAAGCTTTCTTT. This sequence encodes CASSLVYNTEAFF. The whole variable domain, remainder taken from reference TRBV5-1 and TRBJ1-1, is KAGVTQTPRYLIKTRGQQVTLSCSPISGHRSVSWYQQTPGQGLQFLFEYFSETQRNKGNFPGRFSGRQFSNSRSEMNVSTLELGDSALYLCASSLVYNTEAFFGQGTRLTVV.

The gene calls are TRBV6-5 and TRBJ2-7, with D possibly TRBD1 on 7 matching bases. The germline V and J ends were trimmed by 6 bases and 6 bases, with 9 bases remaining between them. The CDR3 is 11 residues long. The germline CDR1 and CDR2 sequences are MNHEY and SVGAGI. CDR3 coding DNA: TGTGCCAGCAGCCAGGGGGGCGAGCAGTACGTC. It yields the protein CASSQGGEQYV.

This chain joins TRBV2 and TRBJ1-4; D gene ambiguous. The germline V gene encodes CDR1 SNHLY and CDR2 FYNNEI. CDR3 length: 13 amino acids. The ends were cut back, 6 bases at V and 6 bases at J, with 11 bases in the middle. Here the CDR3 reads CASSEAADEKLFF. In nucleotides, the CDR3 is TGTGCCAGCAGCGAGGCAGCGGATGAAAAACTGTTTTTT.

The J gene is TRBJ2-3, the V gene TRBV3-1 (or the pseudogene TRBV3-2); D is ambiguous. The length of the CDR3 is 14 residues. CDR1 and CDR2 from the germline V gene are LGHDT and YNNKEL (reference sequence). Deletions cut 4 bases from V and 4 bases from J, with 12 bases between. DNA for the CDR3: TGTGCCAGCAGCCCCCCCGGCGGCGCAGATACGCAGTATTTT. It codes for CASSPPGGADTQYF.

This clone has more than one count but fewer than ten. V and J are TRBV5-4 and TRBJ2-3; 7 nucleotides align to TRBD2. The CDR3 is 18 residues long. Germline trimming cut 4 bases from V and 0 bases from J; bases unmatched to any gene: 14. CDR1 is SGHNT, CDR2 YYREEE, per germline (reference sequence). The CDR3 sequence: CASSRMGVSGMSTDTQYF. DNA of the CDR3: TGTGCCAGCAGCCGTATGGGTGTGAGCGGGATGAGCACAGATACGCAGTATTTT.

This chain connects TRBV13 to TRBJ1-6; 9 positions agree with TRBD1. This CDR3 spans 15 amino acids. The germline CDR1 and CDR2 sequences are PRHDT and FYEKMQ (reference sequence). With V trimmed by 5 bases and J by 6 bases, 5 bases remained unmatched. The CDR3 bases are TGTGCCAGCAGCATAAGACAGGGGGGTAATTCACCCCTCCACTTT. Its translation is CASSIRQGGNSPLHF.

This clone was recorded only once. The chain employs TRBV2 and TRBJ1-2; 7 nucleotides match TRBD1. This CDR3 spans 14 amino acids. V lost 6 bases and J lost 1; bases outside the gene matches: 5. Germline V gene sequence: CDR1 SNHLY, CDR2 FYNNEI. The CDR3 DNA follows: TGTGCCAGCAGGGGGACAGCCCTTAACTATGGCTACACCTTC. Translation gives CASRGTALNYGYTF.

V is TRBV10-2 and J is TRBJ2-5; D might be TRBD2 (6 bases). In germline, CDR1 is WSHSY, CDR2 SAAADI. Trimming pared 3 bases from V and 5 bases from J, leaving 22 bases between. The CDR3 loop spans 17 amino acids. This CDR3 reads CASSDIILGPAGETQYF. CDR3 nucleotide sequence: TGCGCCAGCAGTGATATTATTTTGGGGCCTGCGGGGGAGACCCAGTACTTC.

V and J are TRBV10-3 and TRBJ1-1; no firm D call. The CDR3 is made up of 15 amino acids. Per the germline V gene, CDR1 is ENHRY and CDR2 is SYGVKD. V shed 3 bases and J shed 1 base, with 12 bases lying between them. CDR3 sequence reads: CAISDEIWRNTEAFF. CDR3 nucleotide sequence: TGTGCCATCAGTGATGAGATTTGGAGGAACACTGAAGCTTTCTTT.

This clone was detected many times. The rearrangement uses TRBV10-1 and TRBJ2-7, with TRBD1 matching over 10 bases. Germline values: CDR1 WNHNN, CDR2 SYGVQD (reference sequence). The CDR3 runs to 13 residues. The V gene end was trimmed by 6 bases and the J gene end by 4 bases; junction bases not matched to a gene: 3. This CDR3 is CASRRTGGYEQYV. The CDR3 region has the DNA TGCGCCAGCAGAAGGACAGGGGGATACGAGCAGTACGTC.

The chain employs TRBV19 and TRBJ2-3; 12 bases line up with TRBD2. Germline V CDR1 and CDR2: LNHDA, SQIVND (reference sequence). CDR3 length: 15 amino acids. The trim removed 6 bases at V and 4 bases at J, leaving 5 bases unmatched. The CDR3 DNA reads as TGTGCCAGTAGGAGTCTAGCGGGGGGGGCAGATACGCAGTATTTT. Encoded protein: CASRSLAGGADTQYF.

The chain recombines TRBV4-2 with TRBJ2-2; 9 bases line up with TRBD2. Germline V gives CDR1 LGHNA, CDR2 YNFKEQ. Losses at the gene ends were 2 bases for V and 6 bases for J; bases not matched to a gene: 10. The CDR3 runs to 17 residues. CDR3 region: CASSQPSAGGRAGELFF. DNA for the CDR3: TGTGCCAGCAGCCAACCGAGCGCGGGGGGGCGGGCCGGGGAGCTGTTTTTT.

The CDR3 reads CASIRQGANIQYF. As DNA, the CDR3 is TGTGCCAGCATCCGACAGGGGGCAAACATTCAGTACTTC. The chain recombines TRBV5-6 with TRBJ2-4, with 10 bases lining up with TRBD1. The V and J ends lost 6 bases and 6 bases, in that order; junction bases with no gene match: 3. Germline values: CDR1 SGHDT, CDR2 YYEEEE. The CDR3 has 13 residues.

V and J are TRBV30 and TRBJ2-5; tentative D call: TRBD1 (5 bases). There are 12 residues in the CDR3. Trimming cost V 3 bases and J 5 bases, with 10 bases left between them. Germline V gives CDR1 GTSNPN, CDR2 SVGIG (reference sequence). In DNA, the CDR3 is TGTGCCTGGAGCCAGGGTCGGGAGACCCAGTACTTC. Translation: CAWSQGRETQYF.

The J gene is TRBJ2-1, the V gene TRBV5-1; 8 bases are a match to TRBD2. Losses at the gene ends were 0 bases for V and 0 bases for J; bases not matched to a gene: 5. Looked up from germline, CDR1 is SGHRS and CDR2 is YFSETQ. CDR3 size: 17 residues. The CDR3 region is CASSLEGRGASYNEQFF. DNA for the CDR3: TGCGCCAGCAGCTTGGAGGGGCGGGGGGCCTCCTACAATGAGCAGTTCTTC.

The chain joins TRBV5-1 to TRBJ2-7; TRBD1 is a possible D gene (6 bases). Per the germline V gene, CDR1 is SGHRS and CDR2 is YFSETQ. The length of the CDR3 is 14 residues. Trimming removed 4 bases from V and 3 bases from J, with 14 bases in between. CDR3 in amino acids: CASSPETGLYEQYV. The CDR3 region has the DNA TGCGCCAGCAGCCCGGAGACAGGACTCTACGAGCAGTACGTC.

The CDR3: CASSPGTGNGYTF. CDR3 DNA sequence: TGTGCCAGCAGTCCTGGGACAGGGAATGGCTACACCTTC. The V call is TRBV6-5, the J call TRBJ1-2; 9 nucleotides match TRBD1. Germline CDR1 and CDR2: MNHEY and SVGAGI. CDR3 length: 13 amino acids. Trimming took 5 bases from V and 6 from J; bases not matched to a gene: 4.